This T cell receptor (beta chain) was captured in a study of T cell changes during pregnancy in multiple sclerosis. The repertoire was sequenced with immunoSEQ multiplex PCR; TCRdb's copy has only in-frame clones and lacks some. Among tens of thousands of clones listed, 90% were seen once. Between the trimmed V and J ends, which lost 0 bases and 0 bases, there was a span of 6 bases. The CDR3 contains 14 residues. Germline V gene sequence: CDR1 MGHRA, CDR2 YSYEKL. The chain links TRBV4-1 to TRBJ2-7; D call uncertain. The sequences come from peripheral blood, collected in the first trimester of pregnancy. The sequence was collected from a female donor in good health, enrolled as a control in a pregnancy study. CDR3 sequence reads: CASSQEHLSYEQYF. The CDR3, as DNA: TGCGCCAGCAGCCAAGAACACCTCTCCTACGAGCAGTACTTC.